This T cell receptor (beta chain) was sequenced for a study of shared clonotypes between healthy human individuals (TCRdb year 2020). In the study overall: The cohort included three men and a couple of women between 18 and 49 years of age. Per donor, three plates each were used for CD4 naive and CD4 memory, two for CD8 naive, and one for CD8 memory. Blood TCR repertoires of roughly five healthy adults were deeply sequenced to estimate repertoire size and the extent of clonotype sharing between individuals. To increase sequencing depth and limit assay-specific biases, TCR repertoire library preparation and sequencing were carried out by different laboratories using diverse techniques. Per donor, leukapheresis produced somewhere between about 0.8 and 9.5 billion PBMCs. Summary of the overall study and its limitations: Across a handful of donors, approximately 4.9% of naive CD4, 3.5% of naive CD8, about 2.3% of memory CD4, and approximately 0.42% of memory CD8 clonotypes were shared. Estimated clonotype richness was generally larger for naive than for memory subsets. Sampling was restricted to blood, and TCR repertoires in tissue are likely to differ from TCR repertoires in blood. Compared with non-shared clonotypes, clonotypes shared by all four sorted-subset donors had higher generation probabilities. Even with the large sequencing depth, rarefaction of the sorted-subset datasets indicated that sequencing was incomplete. Pairwise subsampling led to the expectation that sequencing depth would affect the degree of clonotype sharing among donors. Because the study included only a small number of donors, the genetic and exposure-history diversity represented was limited.

The CDR3 holds 12 amino acids from the cysteine to the phenylalanine. Kept here is only the CDR3 DNA, which spans 36 bases and is read in frame from base 1. The germline V gene encodes CDR1 SGHTA and CDR2 FQGNSA. Trimming takes 1 base from V and 12 bases from J, and the germline ends sit 9 bases apart. CD8 naive samples were obtained by positive selection for CCR7 among CD45RO-negative cells, yielding a CD45RA+CCR7+ population from which TemRA cells were excluded. Healthy HIV-negative adults with no recently reported acute infections or vaccinations were included as donors. Only Caucasian adults living in Nashville, Tennessee, USA were represented among the donors. Blood was collected by leukapheresis, and PBMCs were isolated by Ficoll-Histopaque density gradient centrifugation and then cryopreserved in liquid nitrogen vapor phase. Analytical flow cytometry was used to check the purity and quantity of each magnetically sorted T cell population. Genomic DNA was isolated from every sorted fraction and measured by UV absorbance on a Nanodrop 2000c.

Comment on this clone: Its antigen is still unknown. Base qualities are not at hand, and no much larger clone is one base apart.

TCR CDR3 regions were amplified from genomic DNA by multiplex PCR using the deep immunoSEQ assay. For each cell subset, the extracted genomic DNA was distributed evenly across all wells of several immunoSEQ 96-well plates, and each plate served as one replicate. Each replicate PCR for sorted subsets received approximately 200 ng genomic DNA, equal to 28,000 or so T cell genomes. The purified libraries were quantified using a Qubit 3.0 fluorometer, sized with a Bioanalyzer 2100, and then quantified again using the KAPA Library Quantification kit. Every immunoSEQ 96-well plate was sequenced on a dedicated single-read 150-cycle Illumina NextSeq 550 flow cell. The study's own analysis went as follows. Because the immunoSEQ output included only junctional sequences and no quality scores, the filtering could not be the same as the filtering used for full-length reads. To assign V/J genes and CDR3, sequences were annotated against IMGT germline references using PyIR, a Python wrapper for IgBLAST v1.9. Any read was removed if the V/J assignment was weak (E-value above 1e-6), the CDR3 was missing, or the read contained stop codons, out-of-frame junctions, or ambiguous translated residues. A V3J clonotype was defined by an identical inferred V gene, J gene, and CDR3 amino acid sequence. The percentage overlap between two repertoires was calculated by dividing the number of shared unique clonotypes by the size of the smaller repertoire. Repertoire richness was assessed with RTK rarefaction, the Chao1 estimator, and Recon v2.1 estimates of unobserved clonotypes. Generation probabilities were computed with OLGA for all TCRbeta clonotypes obtained by the gDNA method from a few donors. Sourced from immuneACCESS, this table was stored by TCRdb with only in-frame sequences that have V and J called. A share of the clones is absent; for the studies checked, an unresolved V gene accounts for under half, and the remainder has no known explanation. D and trimming were read from the DNA, whereas the V and J calls and clone size are those reported in that table. This sample is represented by approximately 2,200,000 clones; approximately 94% of them were singletons. 1.5% to 2% of the sample lies in the top ten.

The sequenced sample was naive CD8+ T cells from PBMCs. The cell subset or site label here, explained by the study, means: CD45RA+CCR7+. This TCR came from a man between 18 and 29 years old in good health. Some clones in this sample may be carry-over from other donors' samples. Here the chain combines TRBV7-2 and TRBJ1-4, with no confidently assigned D gene. The nucleotide sequence reads as follows: TGTGCCAGCAGCTTAGTAGCTCGGCAACTGTTTTTT. Its translation is CASSLVARQLFF.